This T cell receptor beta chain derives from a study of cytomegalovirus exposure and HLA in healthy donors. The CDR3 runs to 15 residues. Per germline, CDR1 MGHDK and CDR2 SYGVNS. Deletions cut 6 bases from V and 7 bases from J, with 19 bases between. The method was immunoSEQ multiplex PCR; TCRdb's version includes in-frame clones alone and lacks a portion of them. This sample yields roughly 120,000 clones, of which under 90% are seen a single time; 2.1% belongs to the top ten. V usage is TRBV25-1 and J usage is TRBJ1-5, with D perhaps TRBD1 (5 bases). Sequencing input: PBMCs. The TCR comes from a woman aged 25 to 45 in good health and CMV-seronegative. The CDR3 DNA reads TGTGCCAGCAGGGGGGAGGGGACCGGTTGGCAGCCCCAGCATTTT. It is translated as CASRGEGTGWQPQHF.